This section outlines one TCR beta chain sequence together with its context. The data are from a study of blood T cell repertoires in COVID-19. Across the whole study: Sites in the United States, Italy and Spain provided acute and convalescent COVID-19 samples. From T cells, B-cell-depleted T cells, or PBMCs came the material, which was cDNA or gDNA.

Original handling: Estimation of nucleated cell counts was performed using reference gene primer amplification. Profiling relied on immunoSEQ multiplex PCR, and the TCRdb table lists in-frame clones only, not all of them. That table is the source of V, J and clone size, and D and trimming were worked out from the DNA. The data contain under 150,000 clones, about 80% of them singletons. Germline V gene lookup returns CDR1 ENHRY and CDR2 SYGVKD. V shed 3 bases, J shed 3 bases, and the junction held 7 bases outside the gene matches. This CDR3 comprises 15 residues. Sequenced input: peripheral blood. The gene calls are TRBV10-3 and TRBJ1-1; 7 bases agree with TRBD1. This receptor was obtained from a woman aged 55-70 years with acute or convalescent COVID-19. This CDR3 is CAISDPGQKYTEAFF. The CDR3 coding sequence is TGTGCCATCAGTGATCCGGGACAGAAGTACACTGAAGCTTTCTTT.